This entry lists 21 T cell receptor beta chains sequenced from one sample in a study of tumor-infiltrating lymphocytes in primary liver carcinoma. The researchers produced TCR beta cDNA from roughly 500 ng total RNA with a constant-region primer. Library construction for TCR beta comprised three nested multiplex PCR rounds performed with slightly modified ARM-PCR. Both of the initial two PCR rounds ran for about 11 cycles and employed TRBV1-TRBV30 forward primers alongside a C-beta reverse primer. In TCRdb, the multiplex PCR reads were re-called with MiXCR into one record per CDR3 protein. The table has fewer than 110,000 distinct CDR3 sequences, under 70% seen once. Investigators took RNA and DNA out together from roughly 18-30 mg of unsorted bulk tissue. The sample taken for sequencing was liver tumor tissue from sampling region 2. Subset meaning: tumor region T2, inferior pole. The source is a woman aged 55-70 years with primary liver carcinoma and hepatitis B virus infection.

Concerning this clonotype itself: This could be a read error, since a much larger clone is one nucleotide away. The chain carries TRBV5-6 and TRBJ2-5; 8 nucleotides agree with TRBD2. From germline, CDR1 is SGHDT and CDR2 YYEEEE. The CDR3 is 15 residues long. CDR3 DNA: TGTGCCAGCAGCTTTCAGCGGGAGATAATAGAGACCAAGTACTTC. Translation gives CASSFQREIIETKYF.

With respect to this clonotype: An end of the junction differs from the germline gene, which may be a read error. This sequence joins TRBV30 and TRBJ2-2; tentatively, D is TRBD2 (5 bases). This CDR3 spans 14 amino acids. Germline values: CDR1 GTSNPN, CDR2 SVGIG (reference sequence). The chain's CDR3 is CAGKIMGSTGKLFF. In DNA form, the CDR3 reads TGTGCCGGGAAGATAATGGGGTCCACCGGGAAGCTGTTTTTT.

Note on this clonotype: The germline gene is not matched at one end of the junction; a read error may be the cause. The rearrangement uses TRBV19 and TRBJ2-5, with 9 bases identical to TRBD2. Germline CDR1 LNHDA, CDR2 SQIVND (reference sequence). The CDR3 contains 15 residues. CDR3 coding DNA: TGTGCCAGTTCGACCAGCGGGAGGTACCAAGAGGCCCATTACTTC. Protein sequence: CASSTSGRYQEAHYF.

Concerning this clonotype: Germline is not matched at one junction end, which may reflect a read error. This rearrangement joins TRBV4-2 to TRBJ2-3, with 7 bases aligning to TRBD2. In germline, CDR1 is LGHNA, CDR2 YNFKEQ. CDR3 length: 16 residues. The CDR3 protein is CSSGQVEGGRTDTQYF. DNA for the CDR3: TGTTCCAGCGGCCAAGTGGAGGGAGGGCGCACAGATACGCAGTATTTT.

The chain uses TRBV25-1 and TRBJ2-1, with D perhaps assigned TRBD1 or TRBD2 (5 bases each). The length of the CDR3 is 13 residues. Per germline, CDR1 MGHDK and CDR2 SYGVNS. The V end was cut by 9 bases, the J end by 6 bases, with 15 bases between. CDR3 DNA: TGTGCCAGTGAGCCGGGACCTGGCAATGAGCAGTTCTTC. Its protein product is CASEPGPGNEQFF.

This clonotype was counted a few times. This clone may be a read error of a much larger clone one base away. CDR3 region: CAISARENQPQHF. CDR3 sequence (DNA): TGTGCCATCAGTGCGAGGGAGAATCAGCCCCAGCATTTT. The chain is built from TRBV10-3 and TRBJ1-5; D unclear. The germline gives CDR1 ENHRY, CDR2 SYGVKD. The CDR3 extends over 13 amino acids. V lost 4 bases to trimming and J lost 4 bases, with 8 bases between them.

For this clonotype: This may stem from a read error, because a much larger clone lies one nucleotide away. The final CDR3 position lacks the conserved phenylalanine or tryptophan, pointing to a likely read error. This sequence joins TRBV11-2 and TRBJ1-3; 10 nucleotides line up with TRBD1. The CDR3 covers 17 residues. The V and J ends lost 4 bases and 0 bases, in that order; junction bases with no gene match: 6. Per the germline V gene, CDR1 is SGHAT and CDR2 is FQNNGV. This CDR3 reads CASSWGTGEYSGNTIYL. CDR3 in DNA: TGTGCCAGCAGCTGGGGGACAGGGGAATACTCTGGAAACACCATATATTTG.

Remarks on this clonotype: The junction departs from germline at one end; a sequencing error may be responsible. V usage is TRBV29-1 and J usage is TRBJ2-1; D is unclear. CDR3 length equals 13 residues. Germline V gene lookup returns CDR1 SQVTM and CDR2 ANQGSEA. The CDR3 nucleotides are TGCATCGTTGACGAGTTGTTATACAATGAGCAGTTCTTC. The encoded protein is CIVDELLYNEQFF.

The CDR3 here is CASSDWGAPGIEAFF. As DNA, the CDR3 is TGCGCCAGCAGTGACTGGGGAGCTCCGGGAATTGAAGCTTTCTTT. This chain connects TRBV10-2 to TRBJ1-1; D not certain. CDR1 and CDR2 from the germline V gene are WSHSY and SAAADI. The V and J ends lost 3 bases and 7 bases respectively, with 18 bases between them. The CDR3 loop spans 15 amino acids.

Notes on this clonotype: Being one base from a much bigger clone, this may be a read error. The V call is TRBV19, the J call TRBJ1-2; D is undetermined. CDR3 size: 15 residues. Trimming left V 0 bases short and J 8 bases short, with 16 bases between. The germline V gene has CDR1 LNHDA and CDR2 SQIVND (reference sequence). The CDR3 loop is CASSIDHGGWKGYTF. The DNA of the CDR3 is TGTGCCAGTAGTATAGATCACGGCGGCTGGAAAGGCTACACCTTC. The entire variable domain, with the rest obtained from reference TRBV19 and TRBJ1-2, is as follows: DGGITQSPKYLFRKEGQNVTLSCEQNLNHDAMYWYRQDPGQGLRLIYYSQIVNDFQKGDIAEGYSVSREKKESFPLTVTSAQKNPTAFYLCASSIDHGGWKGYTFGSGTRLTVV.

The V call is TRBV29-1, the J call TRBJ2-5, with a possible D match to TRBD2 (5 bases). Germline CDR1 is SQVTM and CDR2 is ANQGSEA. The CDR3 has 14 residues. Between the trimmed V and J ends, which lost 4 bases and 10 bases, there was a span of 22 bases. CDR3 sequence (DNA): TGCAGCGTTGGCTCTTTTGACGGGTCGGGGATCCAGTACTTC. Translated, it gives CSVGSFDGSGIQYF.

This clonotype was recorded at least ten times. This chain's CDR3 is CSVWDNFYTF. DNA of the CDR3: TGCAGCGTATGGGACAACTTCTACACCTTC. This chain uses TRBV29-1 with TRBJ1-2, with D possibly TRBD1 on 6 matching bases. There are 10 residues in the CDR3. The germline V gene encodes CDR1 SQVTM and CDR2 ANQGSEA. Trimming shortened V by 6 bases and J by 10 bases, and 12 bases separated the two germline ends.

This clonotype was observed many times. The rearrangement links TRBV28 to TRBJ2-3, with no clear D. CDR3 size: 13 residues. V lost 6 bases, J lost 2 bases, and 9 bases lay in between. The germline gives CDR1 MDHEN, CDR2 SYDVKM. The CDR3 DNA follows: TGTGCCAGCAGAAGGAGAGCCACAGATACGCAGTATTTT. Its translation: CASRRRATDTQYF.

For this clonotype: An end of the junction does not agree with germline; a read error may underlie this. The chain recombines TRBV10-3 with TRBJ1-6, with TRBD1 as a possible D gene (6 bases). The CDR3 runs to 16 residues. The germline V gene encodes CDR1 ENHRY and CDR2 SYGVKD. The CDR3 region is CATSESNTGSGSPLHF. The CDR3 bases are TGTGCCACCAGTGAGTCCAATACAGGGTCGGGCTCACCCCTCCACTTT.

This rearrangement joins TRBV6-1 to TRBJ2-7, with 7 bases identical to TRBD2. The germline CDR1 and CDR2 sequences are MNHNS and SASEGT. The CDR3 runs 15 residues. The junction had 13 bases not matched to a gene; V was cut back by 9 bases and J by 2 bases. CDR3 protein: CASIDPGGSAYEQYF. For the CDR3, the DNA is TGTGCCAGTATTGACCCGGGAGGCTCTGCCTACGAGCAGTACTTC.

This clonotype was counted a few times. A much larger clone lies a single base off, so this may be a read error. The CDR3 here is CASSYSMGLVEEFF. The CDR3 DNA reads TGTGCCAGCAGTTACTCGATGGGACTAGTGGAAGAGTTCTTC. The rearrangement joins TRBV6-2 or TRBV6-3 to TRBJ2-1; the match to TRBD2 covers 8 bases. Germline CDR1 and CDR2: MNHEY and SVGEGT. CDR3 length equals 14 residues. The ends lost 0 bases at V and 14 bases at J; junction bases unmatched: 9.

Of note for this clonotype: The CDR3 does not end in the conserved phenylalanine or tryptophan, so this is likely a read error. The DNA is omitted, as the CDR3 cannot be located on it reliably, and the CDR3 follows TCRdb's listing. The chain uses TRBV11-2 and TRBJ1-1. The CDR3 is 13 amino acids long, termini counted. Looked up from germline, CDR1 is SGHAT and CDR2 is FQNNGV. The CDR3 region is CPSILLGNTEALL.

This clonotype has only a few counts. The chain couples TRBV5-8 to TRBJ2-7; D might be TRBD1 (6 bases). Deletions cut 0 bases from V and 2 bases from J, with 12 bases between. CDR3 size: 15 residues. Germline values: CDR1 SGHTS, CDR2 YDEGEE. CDR3 nucleotide sequence: TGTGCCAGCAGCTTGGGGGGGACATTTACCTACGAGCAGTACTTC. Amino acid sequence: CASSLGGTFTYEQYF.

This clonotype was picked up a small number of times. A much larger clone differs by one base, so this may be a read error. The CDR3 DNA sequence: TGTGCCAGCAGCCGGGACAGTCCAAACTATAGCTACACCTTC. Residues: CASSRDSPNYSYTF. The V and J genes are TRBV7-8 and TRBJ1-2; 7 bases match TRBD1. The CDR3 has 14 residues. Germline V gives CDR1 SGHVS, CDR2 FQNEAQ.

The chain recombines TRBV5-4 with TRBJ1-5; TRBD1 matches at 11 bases. The J call is in doubt because the DNA end fits TRBJ2-3 better. Germline lookup yields CDR1 SGHNT and CDR2 YYREEE (reference sequence). The CDR3 extends over 15 amino acids. The CDR3 bases are TGTGCCAGCAGCTTGGGGACAGGGGGCAACCAACCCCAGTATTTT. As protein: CASSLGTGGNQPQYF.

Of note for this clonotype: A junction end diverges from the germline sequence, so it may reflect a read error. CDR3 nucleotides: TGCGCCAGCAGCCAAGATTTGACTAGCGGGAGTCGGGATACGAAGTTTTTT. Its protein is CASSQDLTSGSRDTKFF. The chain links TRBV4-1 to TRBJ2-3, with 12 bases fitting TRBD2. Germline values: CDR1 MGHRA, CDR2 YSYEKL. The CDR3 is 17 residues long.